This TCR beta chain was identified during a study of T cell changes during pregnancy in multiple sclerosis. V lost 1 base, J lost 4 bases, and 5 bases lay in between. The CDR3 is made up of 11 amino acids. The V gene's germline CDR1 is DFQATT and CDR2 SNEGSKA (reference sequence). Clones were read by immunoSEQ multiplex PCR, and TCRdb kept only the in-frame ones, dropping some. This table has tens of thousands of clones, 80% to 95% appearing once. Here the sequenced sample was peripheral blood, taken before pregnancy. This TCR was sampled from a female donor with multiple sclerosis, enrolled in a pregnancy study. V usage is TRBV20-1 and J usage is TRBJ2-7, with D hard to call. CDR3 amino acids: CSARGVYEQYF. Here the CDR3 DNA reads TGCAGTGCTAGAGGAGTTTACGAGCAGTACTTC.